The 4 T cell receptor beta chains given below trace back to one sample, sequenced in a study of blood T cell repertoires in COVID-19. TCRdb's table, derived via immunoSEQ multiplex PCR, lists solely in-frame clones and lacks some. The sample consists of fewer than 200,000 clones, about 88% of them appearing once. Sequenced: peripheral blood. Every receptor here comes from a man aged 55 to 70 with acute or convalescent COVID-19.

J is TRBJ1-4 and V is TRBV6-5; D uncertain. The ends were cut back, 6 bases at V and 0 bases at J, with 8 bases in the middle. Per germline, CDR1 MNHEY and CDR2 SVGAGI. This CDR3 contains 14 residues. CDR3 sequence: CASSVSATNEKLFF. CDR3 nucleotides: TGTGCCAGCAGCGTGTCTGCAACTAATGAAAAACTGTTTTTT.

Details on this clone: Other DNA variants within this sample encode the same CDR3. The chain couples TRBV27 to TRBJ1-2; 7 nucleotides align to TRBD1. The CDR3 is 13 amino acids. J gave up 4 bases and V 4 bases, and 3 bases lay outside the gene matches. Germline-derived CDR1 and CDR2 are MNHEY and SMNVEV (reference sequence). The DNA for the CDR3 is TGTGCCAGCAGTTGGACAGGCGGCTATGGCTACACCTTC. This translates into CASSWTGGYGYTF.

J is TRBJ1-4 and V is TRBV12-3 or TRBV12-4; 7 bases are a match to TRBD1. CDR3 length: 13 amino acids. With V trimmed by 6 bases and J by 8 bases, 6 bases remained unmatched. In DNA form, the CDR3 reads TGTGCCAGCAGCACAGGGGCTCGGGAAAAACTGTTTTTT. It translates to CASSTGAREKLFF.

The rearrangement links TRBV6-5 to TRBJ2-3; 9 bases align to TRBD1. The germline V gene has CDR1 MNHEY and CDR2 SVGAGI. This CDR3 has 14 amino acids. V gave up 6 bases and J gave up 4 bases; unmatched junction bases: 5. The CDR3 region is CASRTTGGPDTQYF. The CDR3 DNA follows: TGTGCCAGCAGAACGACAGGGGGGCCAGATACGCAGTATTTT.